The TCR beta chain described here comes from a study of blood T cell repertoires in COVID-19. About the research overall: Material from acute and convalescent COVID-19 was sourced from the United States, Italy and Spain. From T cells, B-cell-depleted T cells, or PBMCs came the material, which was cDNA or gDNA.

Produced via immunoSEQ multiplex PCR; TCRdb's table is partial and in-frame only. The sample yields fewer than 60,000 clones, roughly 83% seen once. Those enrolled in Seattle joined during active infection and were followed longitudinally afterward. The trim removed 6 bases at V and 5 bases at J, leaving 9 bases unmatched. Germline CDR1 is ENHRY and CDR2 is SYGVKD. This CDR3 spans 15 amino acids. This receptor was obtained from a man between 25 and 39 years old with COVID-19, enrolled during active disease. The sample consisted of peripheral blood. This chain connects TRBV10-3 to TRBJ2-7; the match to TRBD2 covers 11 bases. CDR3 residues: CAISDDSGRVNEQYF. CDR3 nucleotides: TGTGCCATCAGCGACGATAGCGGGAGGGTTAACGAGCAGTACTTC.